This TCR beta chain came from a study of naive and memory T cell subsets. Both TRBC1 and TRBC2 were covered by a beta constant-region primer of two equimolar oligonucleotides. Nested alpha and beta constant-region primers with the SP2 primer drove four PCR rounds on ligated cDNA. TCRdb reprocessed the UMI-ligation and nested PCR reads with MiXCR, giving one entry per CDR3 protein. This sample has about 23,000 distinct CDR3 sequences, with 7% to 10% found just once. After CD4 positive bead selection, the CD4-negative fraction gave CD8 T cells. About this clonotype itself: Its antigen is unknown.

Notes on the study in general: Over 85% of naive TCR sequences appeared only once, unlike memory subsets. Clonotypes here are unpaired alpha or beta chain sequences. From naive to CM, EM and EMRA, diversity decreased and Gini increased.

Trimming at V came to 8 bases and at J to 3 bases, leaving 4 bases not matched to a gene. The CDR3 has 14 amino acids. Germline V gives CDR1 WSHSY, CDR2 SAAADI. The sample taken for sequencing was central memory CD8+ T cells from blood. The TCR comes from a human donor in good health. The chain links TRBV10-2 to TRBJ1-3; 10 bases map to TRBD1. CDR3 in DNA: TGCGCCAGCTCAGACAGGGGGCTTGGAAACACCATATATTTT. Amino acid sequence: CASSDRGLGNTIYF.